The 9 T cell receptor beta chains given below trace back to one sample, sequenced in a study. Using its own MiXCR run on the 5' RACE reads, TCRdb lists one record per CDR3 protein. The sample has approximately 40,000 distinct CDR3 sequences; approximately 30% are singletons. Sequencing input: tumor-infiltrating memory CD4+ T cells sorted from the breast tumor. The subset denotes: memory CD4+ T cells, CD4+CD45RO+CD25-. These receptors were taken from a female donor with breast cancer.

This sequence joins TRBV5-1 and TRBJ2-7; D not certain. Deletions cut 0 bases from V and 2 bases from J, with 9 bases between. This CDR3 is built from 14 residues. Germline CDR1 reads SGHRS; CDR2 reads YFSETQ. In DNA form, the CDR3 reads TGCGCCAGCAGCTTGGTAGTAGGAACCTACGAGCAGTACTTC. This translates into CASSLVVGTYEQYF.

The table lists this clonotype with a few counts. The junction does not match germline at one end; this may be a read error. The chain recombines TRBV4-1 with TRBJ2-1; TRBD2 matches 7 bases. Germline V lookup: CDR1 MGHRA, CDR2 YSYEKL. This CDR3 is 15 amino acids long. The CDR3 coding sequence is TGTGCCAGCAGCCAAGGTGGGCGGGAGCAAAATGAGCAGTTCTTC. It specifies CASSQGGREQNEQFF.

This chain joins TRBV18 and TRBJ1-2, with unresolved D. Germline CDR1 KGHSH, CDR2 LQKENI. The ends were cut back, 2 bases at V and 8 bases at J, with 12 bases in the middle. CDR3 length equals 13 residues. CDR3 in DNA: TGTGCCAGCTCACCATCTGACACCCGGGGCTACACCTTC. Protein product: CASSPSDTRGYTF.

This clonotype was counted a few times. The chain recombines TRBV9 with TRBJ2-2, with D possibly TRBD1 on 6 matching bases. This CDR3 is 16 amino acids long. CDR1 is SGDLS, CDR2 YYNGEE, per germline. Trimming took 4 bases from V and 4 from J, leaving 17 bases between them. The CDR3 DNA sequence: TGTGCCAGCAGCCTCACAGCGGCAGGGGTCACCGGGGAGCTGTTTTTT. Protein sequence: CASSLTAAGVTGELFF. The full variable domain, in which reference TRBV9 and TRBJ2-2 provide the parts outside the CDR3, is DSGVTQTPKHLITATGQRVTLRCSPRSGDLSVYWYQQSLDQGLQFLIQYYNGEERAKGNILERFSAQQFPDLHSELNLSSLELGDSALYFCASSLTAAGVTGELFFGEGSRLTVL.

The chain has TRBV29-1 and TRBJ2-6; TRBD1 is a possible D gene (6 bases). This CDR3 is 16 amino acids long. Trimming stripped 5 bases from V and 0 bases from J, with 14 bases between. Germline CDR1 is SQVTM and CDR2 is ANQGSEA. CDR3 sequence reads: CSVIDRRDSGANVLTF. The CDR3 bases are TGCAGCGTTATAGACAGGCGAGACTCTGGGGCCAACGTCCTGACTTTC.

V and J are TRBV28 and TRBJ1-3; D is uncertain. Germline V gene data show CDR1 as MDHEN and CDR2 as SYDVKM. V was clipped by 4 bases and J by 4 bases, with 2 bases between them. The CDR3 sequence is 11 residues long. DNA for the CDR3: TGTGCCAGCAGTTCGGGAAACACCATATATTTT. This encodes CASSSGNTIYF.

This clonotype was detected many times. The rearrangement joins TRBV9 to TRBJ2-1; no clear D. This CDR3 is 15 amino acids long. The V gene lost 0 bases and the J gene lost 0 bases, with 7 bases spanning the gap. Germline CDR1 SGDLS, CDR2 YYNGEE. CDR3 DNA: TGTGCCAGCAGCGTAGGGGGTTACTCCTACAATGAGCAGTTCTTC. Translating gives CASSVGGYSYNEQFF.

The J gene is TRBJ2-5, the V gene TRBV7-6; D unclear. This CDR3 is 15 amino acids long. From germline, CDR1 is SGHVS and CDR2 FNYEAQ. V was pared by 5 bases and J by 1 base, with 14 bases between. The CDR3 DNA sequence: TGTGCCAGCAGCCCCTCGCCGGGCCCCCAAGAGACCCAGTACTTC. This sequence encodes CASSPSPGPQETQYF. Using reference TRBV7-6 and TRBJ2-5 for the parts outside the CDR3, the full variable domain is GAGVSQSPRYKVTKRGQDVALRCDPISGHVSLYWYRQALGQGPEFLTYFNYEAQQDKSGLPNDRFSAERPEGSISTLTIQRTEQRDSAMYRCASSPSPGPQETQYFGPGTRLLVL.

As for this clonotype: In this CDR3 the conserved last residue, phenylalanine or tryptophan, is missing, so a read error is likely. The chain combines TRBV28 with TRBJ2-2; TRBD2 is a possible D gene (6 bases). Trimming took 9 bases from V and 0 from J, leaving 17 bases between them. From germline, CDR1 is MDHEN and CDR2 SYDVKM. This CDR3 comprises 16 residues. The CDR3 nucleotides are TGTGCCAGTCTCAGGACCGGGACTTCGAACACCGGGGAGCTGTTTCTT. It specifies CASLRTGTSNTGELFL.